What follows describes a single TCR beta chain. Sequenced by immunoSEQ multiplex PCR; TCRdb stores in-frame clones only, minus some. This sample yields 250,000 to 350,000 clones, of which approximately 90% are seen a single time; about 2.2% belongs to the top ten. The data are from a study of blood T cell repertoires in COVID-19. Germline V lookup: CDR1 SGHTA, CDR2 FQGNSA. The ends were cut back, 5 bases at V and 0 bases at J, with 13 bases in the middle. The CDR3 length is 15 residues. The sequencing sample was made of peripheral blood. The chain couples TRBV7-2 to TRBJ1-1, with D possibly TRBD1 on 5 matching bases. This clonotype originated in a woman in her forties or fifties who had recovered from COVID-19. CDR3 DNA sequence: TGTGCCAGCAGCGTTGCCAGACAGTTGAACACTGAAGCTTTCTTT. Residues: CASSVARQLNTEAFF.